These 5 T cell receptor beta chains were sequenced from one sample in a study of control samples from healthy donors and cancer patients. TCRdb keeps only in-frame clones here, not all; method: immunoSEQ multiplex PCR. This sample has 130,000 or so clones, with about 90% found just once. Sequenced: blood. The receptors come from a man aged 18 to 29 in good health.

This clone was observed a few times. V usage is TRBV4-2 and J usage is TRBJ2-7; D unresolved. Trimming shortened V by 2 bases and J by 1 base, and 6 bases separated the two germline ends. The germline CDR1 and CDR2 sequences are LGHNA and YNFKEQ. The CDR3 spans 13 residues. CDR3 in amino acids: CASSQLQSYEQYF. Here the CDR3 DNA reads TGTGCCAGCAGCCAACTACAATCCTACGAGCAGTACTTC.

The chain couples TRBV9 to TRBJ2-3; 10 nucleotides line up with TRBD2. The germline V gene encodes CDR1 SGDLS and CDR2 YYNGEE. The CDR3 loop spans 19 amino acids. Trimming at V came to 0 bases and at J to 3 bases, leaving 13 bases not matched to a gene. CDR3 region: CASSVEGGSGGATTDTQYF. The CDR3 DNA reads TGTGCCAGCAGCGTAGAAGGTGGGAGCGGGGGGGCCACAACAGATACGCAGTATTTT.

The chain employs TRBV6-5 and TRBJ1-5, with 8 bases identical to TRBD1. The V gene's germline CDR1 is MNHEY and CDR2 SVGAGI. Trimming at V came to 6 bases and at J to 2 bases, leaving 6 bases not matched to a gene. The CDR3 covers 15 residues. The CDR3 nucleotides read TGTGCCAGCAGGGGGACAGGCTTTGGCAATCAGCCCCAGCATTTT. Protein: CASRGTGFGNQPQHF.

The CDR3 DNA is TGTGCCAGCAGCCGATACACCCAAAGCTCCTATAATTCACCCCTCCACTTT. Its translation is CASSRYTQSSYNSPLHF. The rearrangement uses TRBV3-1 (or the pseudogene TRBV3-2) and TRBJ1-6; D not resolved. This CDR3 region has 17 residues. Germline V gives CDR1 LGHDT, CDR2 YNNKEL (reference sequence). V lost 4 bases and J lost 0, with 13 bases in between.

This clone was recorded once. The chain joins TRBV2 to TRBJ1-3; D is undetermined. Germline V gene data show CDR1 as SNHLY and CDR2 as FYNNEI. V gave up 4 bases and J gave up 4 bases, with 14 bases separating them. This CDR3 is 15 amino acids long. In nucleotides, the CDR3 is TGTGCCAGCAGTGTACGGGTCAGTGGAGGAAACACCATATATTTT. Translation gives CASSVRVSGGNTIYF.